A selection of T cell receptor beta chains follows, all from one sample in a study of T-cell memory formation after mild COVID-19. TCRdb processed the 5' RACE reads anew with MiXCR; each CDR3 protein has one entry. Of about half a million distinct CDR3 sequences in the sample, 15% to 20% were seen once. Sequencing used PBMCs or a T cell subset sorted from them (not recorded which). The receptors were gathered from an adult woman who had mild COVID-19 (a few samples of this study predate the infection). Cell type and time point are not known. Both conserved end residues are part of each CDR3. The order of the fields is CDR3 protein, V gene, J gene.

CDR3aa: CASSIGVVRARTFNQPQHF
v_gene: TRBV19
j_gene: TRBJ1-5

CDR3aa: CASSVGDNQPQHF
v_gene: TRBV5-1
j_gene: TRBJ1-5

CDR3aa: CASKKGQGGAEAFF
v_gene: TRBV12-3/TRBV12-4
j_gene: TRBJ1-1

CDR3aa: CATSDPRQGGNQPQHF
v_gene: TRBV24-1
j_gene: TRBJ1-5

CDR3aa: CASSPQGQGVGNEQFF
v_gene: TRBV12-3/TRBV12-4
j_gene: TRBJ2-1

CDR3aa: CASSLETPGANVLTF
v_gene: TRBV5-1
j_gene: TRBJ2-6

CDR3aa: CASSLGQWELFF
v_gene: TRBV7-9
j_gene: TRBJ2-2

CDR3aa: CASSLIPGSVTGELFF
v_gene: TRBV12-3/TRBV12-4
j_gene: TRBJ2-2

CDR3aa: CASSPARVSYEQYF
v_gene: TRBV11-1
j_gene: TRBJ2-7

CDR3aa: CASSLNSVSTDTQYF
v_gene: TRBV7-2
j_gene: TRBJ2-3

CDR3aa: CASSLDAFSKRFF
v_gene: TRBV5-1
j_gene: TRBJ2-1

CDR3aa: CASTSIQETQYF
v_gene: TRBV7-2
j_gene: TRBJ2-5

CDR3aa: CASSWSGDSYEQYF
v_gene: TRBV6-2/TRBV6-3
j_gene: TRBJ2-7

CDR3aa: CASSTAVSYNEQFF
v_gene: TRBV5-1
j_gene: TRBJ2-1

CDR3aa: CASSIGRMAYEQYF
v_gene: TRBV19
j_gene: TRBJ2-7

CDR3aa: CASSQPGQERGEQYF
v_gene: TRBV28
j_gene: TRBJ2-7

CDR3aa: CASSLGRPQYF
v_gene: TRBV12-3/TRBV12-4
j_gene: TRBJ2-5

CDR3aa: CASRTSGGYGYTF
v_gene: TRBV6-2/TRBV6-3
j_gene: TRBJ1-2

CDR3aa: CASSLEGTGNTQYF
v_gene: TRBV12-3/TRBV12-4
j_gene: TRBJ2-3

CDR3aa: CVSSQVARGDTQYF
v_gene: TRBV3-1
j_gene: TRBJ2-3

CDR3aa: CASSGRPGSTDTQYF
v_gene: TRBV12-3/TRBV12-4
j_gene: TRBJ2-3

CDR3aa: CSASGSAYEQYF
v_gene: TRBV20-1
j_gene: TRBJ2-7

CDR3aa: CAHTARSSGVEQFF
v_gene: TRBV30
j_gene: TRBJ2-1

CDR3aa: CASSLTSQETQYF
v_gene: TRBV3-1
j_gene: TRBJ2-5

CDR3aa: CASSSTGVALAEQFF
v_gene: TRBV7-3
j_gene: TRBJ2-1

CDR3aa: CASSFRFYEQYF
v_gene: TRBV5-5
j_gene: TRBJ2-7

CDR3aa: CASGEARQQETQYF
v_gene: TRBV2
j_gene: TRBJ2-5

CDR3aa: CASSKTGTGGAGYGYTF
v_gene: TRBV6-6
j_gene: TRBJ1-2

CDR3aa: CASSLQGSAGQPQHF
v_gene: TRBV2
j_gene: TRBJ1-5

CDR3aa: CSAVDRGKGHSNQPQHF
v_gene: TRBV20-1
j_gene: TRBJ1-5

CDR3aa: CASSLESGPGTDTQYF
v_gene: TRBV11-2
j_gene: TRBJ2-3

CDR3aa: CASTPRDEGTYEQYF
v_gene: TRBV7-9
j_gene: TRBJ2-7

CDR3aa: CSALRGNEQFF
v_gene: TRBV29-1
j_gene: TRBJ2-1

CDR3aa: CASSYSGSTGNTIYF
v_gene: TRBV6-5
j_gene: TRBJ1-3

CDR3aa: CASSPWGDTQYF
v_gene: TRBV6-6
j_gene: TRBJ2-3

CDR3aa: CASTQDSGASYGYTF
v_gene: TRBV12-3/TRBV12-4
j_gene: TRBJ1-2

CDR3aa: CASSVRGFAETQYF
v_gene: TRBV27
j_gene: TRBJ2-5

CDR3aa: CAWSVIRGPRWGAFF
v_gene: TRBV30
j_gene: TRBJ1-1

CDR3aa: CSARGTSLDIDTQYF
v_gene: TRBV20-1
j_gene: TRBJ2-3

CDR3aa: CASSYRQGASYEQYF
v_gene: TRBV5-1
j_gene: TRBJ2-7

CDR3aa: CSARNTLADTQYF
v_gene: TRBV20-1
j_gene: TRBJ2-3

CDR3aa: CATSGLAGGPFRTGELFF
v_gene: TRBV24-1
j_gene: TRBJ2-2

CDR3aa: CASSEAGGTGELFF
v_gene: TRBV2
j_gene: TRBJ2-2

CDR3aa: CSARATGPYGYTF
v_gene: TRBV29-1
j_gene: TRBJ1-2

CDR3aa: CASSPNTGDYEQYF
v_gene: TRBV7-2
j_gene: TRBJ2-7

CDR3aa: CASSPPGYVSYEQYF
v_gene: TRBV18
j_gene: TRBJ2-7

CDR3aa: CASSPREGNQPQHF
v_gene: TRBV18
j_gene: TRBJ1-5

CDR3aa: CASSESGNSGNTIYF
v_gene: TRBV9
j_gene: TRBJ1-3

CDR3aa: CSVEGEAGEIYGYTF
v_gene: TRBV29-1
j_gene: TRBJ1-2